Presented here are 18 T cell receptor beta chains from one specimen sequenced in a study of T cell changes during pregnancy in multiple sclerosis (dated by TCRdb to the late 2010s). The library was obtained by the immunoSEQ multiplex PCR assay. This is the immuneACCESS table as TCRdb keeps it, with only in-frame sequences that have V and J called. A part of the clones is gone; compared with another copy, unresolved V genes explain less than half, and the rest is unexplained. This sample holds about 48,000 clones; roughly 85% were observed only once. Of the sample, over 0.95% is held by the ten largest clones. Sequenced here: CD4+ T cells from peripheral blood mononuclear cells, sampled in the second trimester of pregnancy. Receptors originate from a female donor with multiple sclerosis, enrolled in a pregnancy study.

The CDR3 DNA reads TGTGCCATCAGTAAGACTAGCACAAATTCGGGAGAGCAGTTCTTC. This encodes CAISKTSTNSGEQFF. The chain recombines TRBV10-3 with TRBJ2-1, with 7 bases matching TRBD2. This CDR3 is built from 15 residues. The V and J ends lost 5 bases and 10 bases, in that order; junction bases with no gene match: 14. Germline V gives CDR1 ENHRY, CDR2 SYGVKD.

DNA of the CDR3: TGTGCCAGCAGTGAGCACCGGGGCAGGGGACATCAGCCCCAGCATTTT. Its translation is CASSEHRGRGHQPQHF. The chain employs TRBV28 and TRBJ1-5; D may be TRBD1 (6 bases). This CDR3 has 16 amino acids. Trimming removed 5 bases at V and 5 bases at J, with 19 bases between. The germline CDR1 and CDR2 sequences are MDHEN and SYDVKM.

The chain joins TRBV7-6 to TRBJ1-4; perhaps TRBD1 as D (5 bases). The V and J ends lost 5 bases and 8 bases respectively, with 9 bases between them. The CDR3 runs 12 residues. CDR1 is SGHVS and CDR2 is FNYEAQ in the germline V gene. CDR3 in amino acids: CASSPKGEKLFF. The DNA for the CDR3 is TGTGCCAGCAGCCCCAAGGGGGAAAAACTGTTTTTT.

The chain recombines TRBV18 with TRBJ2-1; the match to TRBD2 covers 12 bases. Germline CDR1 reads KGHSH; CDR2 reads LQKENI. The CDR3 contains 15 residues. V was pared by 4 bases and J by 7 bases, with 5 bases of the junction left unmatched. The CDR3 sequence: CASSQTSGSENEQFF. The CDR3 region has the DNA TGTGCCAGCTCACAGACTAGCGGGAGTGAGAATGAGCAGTTCTTC.

This rearrangement joins TRBV7-3 to TRBJ2-5, with TRBD2 identical over 13 bases. Germline loops: CDR1 SGHTA, CDR2 FQGTGA. V trimming: 3 bases; J trimming: 3 bases; junction bases outside the gene matches: 4. This CDR3 spans 16 amino acids. The CDR3: CASSFSGTSGKETQYF. DNA of the CDR3: TGTGCCAGCAGCTTCTCCGGGACTAGCGGGAAAGAGACCCAGTACTTC.

The chain couples TRBV19 to TRBJ2-5, with 10 nucleotides matching TRBD2. Per germline, CDR1 LNHDA and CDR2 SQIVND (reference sequence). The CDR3 extends over 15 amino acids. With 4 bases clipped from V and 2 bases from J, the junction kept 4 bases outside the gene matches. The CDR3 nucleotides read TGTGCCAGTAGTACCCAACTAGCGGGGCAAGAGACCCAGTACTTC. The encoded protein is CASSTQLAGQETQYF.

V gene TRBV11-2 combines with J gene TRBJ2-1; tentatively, D is TRBD2 (6 bases). Trimming left V 3 bases short and J 1 base short, with 16 bases between. Germline V CDR1 and CDR2: SGHAT, FQNNGV. The CDR3 loop spans 17 amino acids. The CDR3 sequence: CASSFNGGSVSYNEQFF. The CDR3 DNA follows: TGTGCCAGCAGCTTTAATGGGGGGAGTGTGTCCTACAATGAGCAGTTCTTC.

V and J are TRBV10-3 and TRBJ2-3; 12 positions agree with TRBD2. From germline, CDR1 is ENHRY and CDR2 SYGVKD. J lost 2 bases, V lost 4 bases, and 4 bases had no gene match. This CDR3 is 16 amino acids long. The CDR3 DNA follows: TGTGCCATCAGTGGAGCTAGCGGGAGGGTCACAGATACGCAGTATTTT. Translation gives CAISGASGRVTDTQYF.

This clone came up once. This chain joins TRBV9 and TRBJ2-1, with 13 bases lining up with TRBD2. The CDR3 runs to 17 residues. Trimming at V came to 3 bases and at J to 3 bases, leaving 6 bases not matched to a gene. From germline, CDR1 is SGDLS and CDR2 YYNGEE. CDR3 sequence: CASSAGLAGVVYNEQFF. CDR3 bases: TGTGCCAGCAGCGCCGGACTAGCGGGAGTAGTCTACAATGAGCAGTTCTTC.

The rearrangement uses TRBV28 and TRBJ1-3, with D tentatively TRBD1 (6 bases). Trimming shortened V by 6 bases and J by 2 bases, and 8 bases separated the two germline ends. The CDR3 consists of 13 residues. Germline V gene lookup returns CDR1 MDHEN and CDR2 SYDVKM. CDR3 region: CASRSGAGNTIYF. Written as DNA, the CDR3 is TGTGCCAGCAGGTCAGGGGCTGGAAACACCATATATTTT.

The V call is TRBV29-1, the J call TRBJ2-3; weak D call: TRBD2 (5 bases). The CDR3 totals 14 residues. Between the trimmed V and J ends, which lost 4 bases and 3 bases, there was a span of 14 bases. The germline V gene encodes CDR1 SQVTM and CDR2 ANQGSEA. The CDR3: CSVVMADSTDTQYF. In DNA, the CDR3 is TGCAGCGTTGTTATGGCGGACTCAACAGATACGCAGTATTTT.

The chain uses TRBV28 and TRBJ2-7; no clear D. The V and J ends lost 3 bases and 0 bases respectively, with 3 bases between them. Germline V gene sequence: CDR1 MDHEN, CDR2 SYDVKM. The CDR3 runs to 12 residues. CDR3 loop: CASSFNSYEQYF. The CDR3 DNA is TGTGCCAGCAGTTTCAACTCCTACGAGCAGTACTTC. The full variable domain, completed using reference TRBV28 and TRBJ2-7, is DVKVTQSSRYLVKRTGEKVFLECVQDMDHENMFWYRQDPGLGLRLIYFSYDVKMKEKGDIPEGYSVSREKKERFSLILESASTNQTSMYLCASSFNSYEQYFGPGTRLTVT.

There are a few counts of this clone. The chain employs TRBV28 and TRBJ2-5; 8 bases agree with TRBD2. With 2 bases clipped from V and 4 bases from J, the junction kept 9 bases outside the gene matches. Looked up from germline, CDR1 is MDHEN and CDR2 is SYDVKM. The CDR3 contains 16 residues. The CDR3 sequence is CASSLGDGTSRETQYF. DNA for the CDR3: TGTGCCAGCAGTTTAGGAGACGGGACTAGTAGAGAGACCCAGTACTTC.

The chain recombines TRBV18 with TRBJ1-4; no clear D gene. This CDR3 comprises 13 residues. Germline CDR1 is KGHSH and CDR2 is LQKENI. The V end lost 2 bases, the J end lost 2 bases, and 3 bases lay between the germline ends. The CDR3: CASSPATNEKLFF. The CDR3 nucleotides read TGTGCCAGCTCACCAGCGACTAATGAAAAACTGTTTTTT.

The chain combines TRBV2 with TRBJ2-1; D unclear. Germline CDR1 and CDR2: SNHLY and FYNNEI. The CDR3 has 15 residues. Trimming cost V 4 bases and J 2 bases, with 12 bases left between them. CDR3 nucleotide sequence: TGTGCCAGCAGTGTTGTTTCACTGGCCTACAATGAGCAGTTCTTC. Its translation: CASSVVSLAYNEQFF.

This clone was found once. This rearrangement joins TRBV7-9 to TRBJ1-3; 7 bases map to TRBD1. The CDR3 contains 16 residues. V trimming: 6 bases; J trimming: 0 bases; junction bases outside the gene matches: 8. The germline gives CDR1 SEHNR, CDR2 FQNEAQ (reference sequence). In DNA form, the CDR3 reads TGTGCCAGCAGACTCCTGACAGGGCACTCTGGAAACACCATATATTTT. It encodes CASRLLTGHSGNTIYF. The entire variable domain, with the rest obtained from reference TRBV7-9 and TRBJ1-3, is as follows: DTGVSQNPRHKITKRGQNVTFRCDPISEHNRLYWYRQTLGQGPEFLTYFQNEAQLEKSRLLSDRFSAERPKGSFSTLEIQRTEQGDSAMYLCASRLLTGHSGNTIYFGEGSWLTVV.

The gene calls are TRBV27 and TRBJ1-5, with a tentative D call TRBD1 (5 bases). CDR1 and CDR2 from the germline V gene are MNHEY and SMNVEV (reference sequence). Trimming left V 3 bases short and J 3 bases short, with 9 bases between. This CDR3 has 14 amino acids. The chain's CDR3 is CASSFRGINQPQHF. The CDR3 coding sequence is TGTGCCAGCAGTTTTAGGGGAATCAATCAGCCCCAGCATTTT.

This chain links TRBV5-1 with TRBJ2-1; possible D gene TRBD2, 5 bases. This CDR3 region has 13 residues. Looked up from germline, CDR1 is SGHRS and CDR2 is YFSETQ. V lost 4 bases and J 6 bases, leaving 11 bases between the germline ends. CDR3 residues: CASSVRAGNEQFF. The CDR3 nucleotides are TGCGCCAGCAGCGTGAGGGCGGGCAATGAGCAGTTCTTC.